A selection of T cell receptor beta chains follows, all from one sample in a study of blood T cell repertoires in COVID-19. Clones were read by immunoSEQ multiplex PCR, and TCRdb kept only the in-frame ones, dropping some. This table has nearly 40,000 clones, around four fifths appearing once. What was sequenced was peripheral blood. The receptors were sampled from a man older than 75 with active or convalescent COVID-19. Each CDR3 is given with its conserved first and last residue. The D gene is left open where the match is weak. Expanded clones get a size class; other rows say once, few or many, or leave the size out.

J gene: TRBJ2-7
V gene: TRBV11-2
clone size: -
D gene: TRBD2
CDR3 DNA: TGTGCCAGCAGCTTAGGTTCTAGCGGGAGATTCGAGCAGTACTTC
CDR3 protein: CASSLGSSGRFEQYF

J gene: TRBJ2-2
V gene: TRBV3-1/TRBV3-2
clone size: -
D gene: -
CDR3 DNA: TGTGCCAGCAGCCAAGCACTACACACCGGGGAGCTGTTTTTT
CDR3 protein: CASSQALHTGELFF

J gene: TRBJ2-2
V gene: TRBV19
clone size: -
D gene: -
CDR3 DNA: TGTGCCAGCTACCCGGGACAACCGAACACCGGGGAGCTGTTTTTT
CDR3 protein: CASYPGQPNTGELFF

J gene: TRBJ2-2
V gene: TRBV6-5
clone size: -
D gene: -
CDR3 DNA: TGTGCCAGCAGTTACAGGGAGGACACCGGGGAGCTGTTTTTT
CDR3 protein: CASSYREDTGELFF

J gene: TRBJ1-5
V gene: TRBV18
clone size: -
D gene: -
CDR3 DNA: TGTGCCAGCTCACCCGAGGGTTTGAGGGGAGGACAGCCCCAGCATTTT
CDR3 protein: CASSPEGLRGGQPQHF

J gene: TRBJ1-2
V gene: TRBV2
clone size: -
D gene: -
CDR3 DNA: TGTGCCAGCAGCCAAGGGGAGGACTATGGCTACACCTTC
CDR3 protein: CASSQGEDYGYTF

J gene: TRBJ2-2
V gene: TRBV21-1
clone size: -
D gene: -
CDR3 DNA: TGTGCCAGCAGCAAATCCCCCCCAGGGATTGGCGGGGAGCTGTTTTTT
CDR3 protein: CASSKSPPGIGGELFF

J gene: TRBJ1-4
V gene: TRBV25-1
clone size: -
D gene: TRBD1
CDR3 DNA: TGTGCCAGCAGTGAATTCAAGGGGGCGACTAATGAAAAACTGTTTTTT
CDR3 protein: CASSEFKGATNEKLFF

J gene: TRBJ2-7
V gene: TRBV27
clone size: -
D gene: -
CDR3 DNA: TGTGCCAGCAGTCGACTAGACTCCTACGAGCAGTACTTC
CDR3 protein: CASSRLDSYEQYF

J gene: TRBJ2-7
V gene: TRBV5-8
clone size: once
D gene: TRBD1
CDR3 DNA: TGTGCCAGCAGCTTGTACGGTGGCAGGGGGGAGCAGTACTTC
CDR3 protein: CASSLYGGRGEQYF

J gene: TRBJ2-3
V gene: TRBV6-5
clone size: -
D gene: -
CDR3 DNA: TGTGCCAGCAGTTATCGCGGGAACACAGATACGCAGTATTTT
CDR3 protein: CASSYRGNTDTQYF

J gene: TRBJ2-3
V gene: TRBV6-2/TRBV6-3
clone size: -
D gene: -
CDR3 DNA: TGTGCCAGCAGTTACTCGACTACCACAGATACGCAGTATTTT
CDR3 protein: CASSYSTTTDTQYF

J gene: TRBJ2-1
V gene: TRBV5-4
clone size: -
D gene: -
CDR3 DNA: TGTGCCAGCACCCCTGAGAGGGTCAATGAGCAGTTCTTC
CDR3 protein: CASTPERVNEQFF

J gene: TRBJ2-1
V gene: TRBV4-1
clone size: few
D gene: -
CDR3 DNA: TGCGCCAGCAGGCCGGGGGGCCACAATGAGCAGTTCTTC
CDR3 protein: CASRPGGHNEQFF

J gene: TRBJ1-2
V gene: TRBV7-9
clone size: -
D gene: -
CDR3 DNA: TGTGCCAGCAGCTTAGGGGGGACTGCCAACTACACCTTC
CDR3 protein: CASSLGGTANYTF

J gene: TRBJ1-1
V gene: TRBV29-1
clone size: -
D gene: TRBD1
CDR3 DNA: TGCAGCGGGGCGGACAGGCCGGGGACTAACACTGAAGCTTTCTTT
CDR3 protein: CSGADRPGTNTEAFF

J gene: TRBJ1-2
V gene: TRBV4-3
clone size: -
D gene: -
CDR3 DNA: TGCGCCAGCAGCCAAGATTGGAGCGTGCCAGGGAATGGCTACACCTTC
CDR3 protein: CASSQDWSVPGNGYTF

J gene: TRBJ2-3
V gene: TRBV9
clone size: few
D gene: TRBD1
CDR3 DNA: TGTGCCAGCAGCGACGGGGGGACAGGGTGGACAGATACGCAGTATTTT
CDR3 protein: CASSDGGTGWTDTQYF

J gene: TRBJ2-1
V gene: TRBV5-1
clone size: -
D gene: TRBD1
CDR3 DNA: TGCGCCAGCAGCCTGAGACCTGGGACAGGGGTGTTGAATGAGCAGTTCTTC
CDR3 protein: CASSLRPGTGVLNEQFF

J gene: TRBJ2-1
V gene: TRBV4-1
clone size: -
D gene: TRBD2
CDR3 DNA: TGCGCCAGCAGCCAAGATCGGAGTAGCGGGACAATCTCCTACAATGAGCAGTTCTTC
CDR3 protein: CASSQDRSSGTISYNEQFF

J gene: TRBJ1-2
V gene: TRBV19
clone size: -
D gene: -
CDR3 DNA: TGTGCCAGTAGTATCACAGGCTCCAGCTGGGGCTACACCTTC
CDR3 protein: CASSITGSSWGYTF

J gene: TRBJ2-7
V gene: TRBV15
clone size: -
D gene: TRBD2
CDR3 DNA: TGTGCCACCAGCAGAGATCCCCTAGCGGGAGGAGGTTACGAGCAGTACTTC
CDR3 protein: CATSRDPLAGGGYEQYF

J gene: TRBJ2-7
V gene: TRBV30
clone size: -
D gene: -
CDR3 DNA: TGTGCCTGGAGTGTGGACATGTCCTACGAGCAGTACTTC
CDR3 protein: CAWSVDMSYEQYF

J gene: TRBJ2-5
V gene: TRBV5-1
clone size: once
D gene: -
CDR3 DNA: TGCGCCAGCAGCTCCAGAGGAAGAGGAGAGACCCAGTACTTC
CDR3 protein: CASSSRGRGETQYF

J gene: TRBJ2-2
V gene: TRBV15
clone size: -
D gene: -
CDR3 DNA: TGTGCCACCAGCAGAGTACTAGCACTAACCGGGGAGCTGTTTTTT
CDR3 protein: CATSRVLALTGELFF

J gene: TRBJ1-1
V gene: TRBV19
clone size: once
D gene: -
CDR3 DNA: TGTGCCAGTAGTAGGGGCAGGGACACTGAAGCTTTCTTT
CDR3 protein: CASSRGRDTEAFF

J gene: TRBJ2-1
V gene: TRBV6-5
clone size: -
D gene: TRBD2
CDR3 DNA: TGTGCCAGCTTGCGCGGGAGGAATGAGCAGTTCTTC
CDR3 protein: CASLRGRNEQFF

J gene: TRBJ2-3
V gene: TRBV29-1
clone size: -
D gene: TRBD1
CDR3 DNA: TGCAGCGTTGATGAACAGGGGGTAGATACGCAGTATTTT
CDR3 protein: CSVDEQGVDTQYF

J gene: TRBJ1-4
V gene: TRBV18
clone size: -
D gene: -
CDR3 DNA: TGTGCCAGCTCACCACCGTCGGGGGGTGAAAAACTGTTTTTT
CDR3 protein: CASSPPSGGEKLFF

J gene: TRBJ2-7
V gene: TRBV6-1
clone size: -
D gene: TRBD1
CDR3 DNA: TGTGCCAGCAGTGAAAAAGGGACAGGGTCCTACGAGCAGTACTTC
CDR3 protein: CASSEKGTGSYEQYF

J gene: TRBJ2-5
V gene: TRBV7-9
clone size: -
D gene: -
CDR3 DNA: TGTGCCAGCAGCAAACAGGTTTTTTGGCGCACCCAGTACTTC
CDR3 protein: CASSKQVFWRTQYF

J gene: TRBJ2-1
V gene: TRBV9
clone size: -
D gene: -
CDR3 DNA: TGTGCCAGCAGCGTACTGAACAGGGATAATGAGCAGTTCTTC
CDR3 protein: CASSVLNRDNEQFF

J gene: TRBJ1-6
V gene: TRBV7-9
clone size: -
D gene: TRBD1
CDR3 DNA: TGTGCCAGCAGCGAAGGGACAGGGGCGTATAATTCACCCCTCCACTTT
CDR3 protein: CASSEGTGAYNSPLHF

J gene: TRBJ1-1
V gene: TRBV7-2
clone size: once
D gene: -
CDR3 DNA: TGTGCCAGCACGCTCGGGGGCACTGAAGCTTTCTTT
CDR3 protein: CASTLGGTEAFF

J gene: TRBJ2-3
V gene: TRBV5-4
clone size: few
D gene: TRBD2
CDR3 DNA: TGTGCCAGCAGCCAACCCACTAGCGGGAGCACAGATACGCAGTATTTT
CDR3 protein: CASSQPTSGSTDTQYF

J gene: TRBJ2-3
V gene: TRBV7-9
clone size: -
D gene: TRBD2
CDR3 DNA: TGTGCCAACACTAGCGGGAGTAGCGCAGATACGCAGTATTTT
CDR3 protein: CANTSGSSADTQYF

J gene: TRBJ2-1
V gene: TRBV7-8
clone size: -
D gene: TRBD2
CDR3 DNA: TGTGCCAGCAGCTCGGGACTAGCGGGAAGAACCTACAATGAGCAGTTCTTC
CDR3 protein: CASSSGLAGRTYNEQFF

J gene: TRBJ2-3
V gene: TRBV7-9
clone size: -
D gene: TRBD2
CDR3 DNA: TGTGCCAGCAGCCCCGCCGCGCTAGCGGGGGGGGCAGATACGCAGTATTTT
CDR3 protein: CASSPAALAGGADTQYF

J gene: TRBJ2-1
V gene: TRBV19
clone size: -
D gene: -
CDR3 DNA: TGTGCCAGTAGTATAGGTCCGGTTAATGAGCAGTTCTTC
CDR3 protein: CASSIGPVNEQFF

J gene: TRBJ1-2
V gene: TRBV29-1
clone size: -
D gene: -
CDR3 DNA: TGCAGCGTCGGGACATTAGATGGCTACACCTTC
CDR3 protein: CSVGTLDGYTF

J gene: TRBJ1-5
V gene: TRBV7-9
clone size: -
D gene: TRBD1
CDR3 DNA: TGTGCCAGCAGCTCCGGACAGGGGGCATCGATAAATCAGCCCCAGCATTTT
CDR3 protein: CASSSGQGASINQPQHF

J gene: TRBJ2-1
V gene: TRBV7-9
clone size: few
D gene: -
CDR3 DNA: TGTGCCAGCAGCTTAGTCGGGGGGCCCTTCAATGAGCAGTTCTTC
CDR3 protein: CASSLVGGPFNEQFF

J gene: TRBJ1-1
V gene: TRBV19
clone size: -
D gene: TRBD1
CDR3 DNA: TGTGCCAGTAGTTTCCTCGGGACAGGGGAGACTAACACTGAAGCTTTCTTT
CDR3 protein: CASSFLGTGETNTEAFF

J gene: TRBJ2-1
V gene: TRBV28
clone size: -
D gene: TRBD2
CDR3 DNA: TGTGCCAGCACCCTTAATCTGGCGGGGGGGGACAATGAGCAGTTCTTC
CDR3 protein: CASTLNLAGGDNEQFF

J gene: TRBJ1-5
V gene: TRBV27
clone size: -
D gene: TRBD1
CDR3 DNA: TGTGCCAGCAGTTTAACGGCCAGGGGGTTTCAGCCCCAGCATTTT
CDR3 protein: CASSLTARGFQPQHF

J gene: TRBJ2-2
V gene: TRBV24-1
clone size: once
D gene: -
CDR3 DNA: TGTGCCACCAGTGAAGACACAGCGAACACCGGGGAGCTGTTTTTT
CDR3 protein: CATSEDTANTGELFF

J gene: TRBJ2-3
V gene: TRBV4-3
clone size: -
D gene: TRBD2
CDR3 DNA: TGCGCCAGCAGCCAAGATTCCCGACTAGCGGGGGGTGGGACAGATACGCAGTATTTT
CDR3 protein: CASSQDSRLAGGGTDTQYF

J gene: TRBJ1-5
V gene: TRBV21-1
clone size: -
D gene: -
CDR3 DNA: TGTGCCATCCTCAACCCGGACAGGGGATTTTCAGAGCCCCAGCATTTT
CDR3 protein: CAILNPDRGFSEPQHF

J gene: TRBJ2-3
V gene: TRBV10-3
clone size: -
D gene: TRBD2
CDR3 DNA: TGTGCCATCAGTGACCTTCACGGGGGGGCCGGGACAGATACGCAGTATTTT
CDR3 protein: CAISDLHGGAGTDTQYF

J gene: TRBJ2-1
V gene: TRBV6-5
clone size: -
D gene: -
CDR3 DNA: TGTGCCAGCAAAGTAAACCAGGGAAATGAGCAGTTCTTC
CDR3 protein: CASKVNQGNEQFF

J gene: TRBJ2-3
V gene: TRBV5-4
clone size: once
D gene: -
CDR3 DNA: TGTGCCAGCAGCCCTCTCGCGGCCGCGATCACAGATACGCAGTATTTT
CDR3 protein: CASSPLAAAITDTQYF

J gene: TRBJ2-3
V gene: TRBV14
clone size: -
D gene: -
CDR3 DNA: TGTGCCAGCAGCCAAGATAACTCAGATACGCAGTATTTT
CDR3 protein: CASSQDNSDTQYF

J gene: TRBJ2-1
V gene: TRBV7-9
clone size: -
D gene: TRBD2
CDR3 DNA: TGTGCCAGCAGCTTAAGGTCTAGCGGGAGCCTCTCCTACAATGAGCAGTTCTTC
CDR3 protein: CASSLRSSGSLSYNEQFF

J gene: TRBJ2-7
V gene: TRBV7-8
clone size: -
D gene: TRBD1
CDR3 DNA: TGTGCCAGCAGCCGAACCGGACAGGCCAGCTACGAGCAGTACTTC
CDR3 protein: CASSRTGQASYEQYF

J gene: TRBJ2-7
V gene: TRBV5-1
clone size: -
D gene: TRBD1
CDR3 DNA: TGCGCCAGCAGCTTGGGACAGGGGGACTACGAGCAGTACTTC
CDR3 protein: CASSLGQGDYEQYF

J gene: TRBJ1-1
V gene: TRBV2
clone size: -
D gene: -
CDR3 DNA: TGTGCCAGCAAGGAATTGGGCGCTGAAGCTTTCTTT
CDR3 protein: CASKELGAEAFF